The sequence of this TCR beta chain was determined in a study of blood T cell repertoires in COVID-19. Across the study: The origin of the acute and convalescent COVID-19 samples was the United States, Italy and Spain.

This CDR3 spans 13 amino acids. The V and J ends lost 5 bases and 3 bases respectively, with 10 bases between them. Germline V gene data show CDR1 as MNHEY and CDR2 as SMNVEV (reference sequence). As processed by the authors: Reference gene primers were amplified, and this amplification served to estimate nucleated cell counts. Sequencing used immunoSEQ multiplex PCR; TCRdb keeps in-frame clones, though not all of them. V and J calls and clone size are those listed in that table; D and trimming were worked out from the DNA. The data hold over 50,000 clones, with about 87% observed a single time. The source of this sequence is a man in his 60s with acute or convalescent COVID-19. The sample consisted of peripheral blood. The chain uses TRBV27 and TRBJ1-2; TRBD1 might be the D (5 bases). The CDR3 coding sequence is TGTGCCAGCAGTCCTACAGGCGACTATGGCTACACCTTC. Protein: CASSPTGDYGYTF.